This paragraph reports one T cell receptor beta chain. The sample belongs to a study of blood T cell repertoires in COVID-19. Sequenced by immunoSEQ multiplex PCR; TCRdb stores in-frame clones only, minus some. In the table there are hundreds of thousands of clones, 70% to 90% of which are singletons. Cohort 3 recovery required two negative PCRs, clearance, or symptom resolution. There are 13 residues in the CDR3. Germline CDR1 and CDR2: LNHDA and SQIVND (reference sequence). V was shortened by 4 bases and J by 2 bases, with 6 bases between the two germline ends. The TCR sequence derives from a woman aged 55 to 70 who had recovered from COVID-19. This sequence joins TRBV19 and TRBJ1-5; D gene ambiguous. Sequenced sample: PBMCs or T cells enriched from blood (not recorded which). The CDR3 nucleotides are TGTGCCAGTAGTAGTGTCGGCAATCAGCCCCAGCATTTT. This translates into CASSSVGNQPQHF.